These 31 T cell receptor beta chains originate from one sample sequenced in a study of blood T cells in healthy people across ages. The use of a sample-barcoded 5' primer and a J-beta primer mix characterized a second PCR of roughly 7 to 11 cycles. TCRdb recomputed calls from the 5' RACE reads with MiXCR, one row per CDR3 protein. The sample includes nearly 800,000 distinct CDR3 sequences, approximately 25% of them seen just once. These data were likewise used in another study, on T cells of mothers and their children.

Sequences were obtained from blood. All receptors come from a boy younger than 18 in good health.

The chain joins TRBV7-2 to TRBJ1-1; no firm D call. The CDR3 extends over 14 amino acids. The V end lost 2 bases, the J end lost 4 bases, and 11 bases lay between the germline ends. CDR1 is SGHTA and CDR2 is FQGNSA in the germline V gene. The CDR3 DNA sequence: TGTGCCAGCAGCTTAAAGATTTTTGGCACTGAAGCTTTCTTT. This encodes CASSLKIFGTEAFF.

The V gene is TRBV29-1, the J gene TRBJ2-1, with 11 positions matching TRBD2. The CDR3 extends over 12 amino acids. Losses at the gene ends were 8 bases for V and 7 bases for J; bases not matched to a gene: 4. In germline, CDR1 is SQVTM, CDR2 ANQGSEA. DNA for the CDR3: TGCAGCATTAGCGGGAGGGGTAATGAGCAGTTCTTC. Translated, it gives CSISGRGNEQFF.

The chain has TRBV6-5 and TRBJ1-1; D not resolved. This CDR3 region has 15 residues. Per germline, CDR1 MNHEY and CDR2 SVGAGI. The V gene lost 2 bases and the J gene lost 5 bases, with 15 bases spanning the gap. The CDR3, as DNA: TGTGCCAGCAGTTACGGCGGTGGAGTTCCGACTGAAGCTTTCTTT. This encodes CASSYGGGVPTEAFF.

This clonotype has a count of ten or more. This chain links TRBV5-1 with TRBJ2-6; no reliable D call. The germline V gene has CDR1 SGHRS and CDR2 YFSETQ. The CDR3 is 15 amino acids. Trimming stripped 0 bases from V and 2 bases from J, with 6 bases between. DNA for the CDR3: TGCGCCAGCAGCTTGGAGGGCGCTGGGGCCAACGTCCTGACTTTC. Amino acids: CASSLEGAGANVLTF.

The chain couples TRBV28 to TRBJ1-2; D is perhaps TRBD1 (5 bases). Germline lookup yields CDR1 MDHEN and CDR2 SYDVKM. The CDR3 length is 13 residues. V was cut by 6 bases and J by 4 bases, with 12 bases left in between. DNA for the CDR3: TGTGCCAGCAGGACAGCGACTAGCTATGGCTACACCTTC. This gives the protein CASRTATSYGYTF.

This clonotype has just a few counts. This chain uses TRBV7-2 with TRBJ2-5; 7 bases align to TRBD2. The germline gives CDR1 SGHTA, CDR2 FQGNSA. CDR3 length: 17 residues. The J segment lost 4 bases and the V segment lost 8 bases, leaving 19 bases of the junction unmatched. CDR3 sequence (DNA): TGTGCCAGCGCCGGGAACGGGGGGACGGGCGTAAGAGAGACCCAGTACTTC. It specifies CASAGNGGTGVRETQYF.

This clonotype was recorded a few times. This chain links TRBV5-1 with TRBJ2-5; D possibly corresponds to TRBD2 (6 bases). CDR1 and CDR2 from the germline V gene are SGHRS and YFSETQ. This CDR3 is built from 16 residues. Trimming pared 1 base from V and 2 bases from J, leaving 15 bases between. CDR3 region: CASSLRPSDRQETQYF. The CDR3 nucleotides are TGCGCCAGCAGCTTGCGCCCTAGCGACCGACAAGAGACCCAGTACTTC.

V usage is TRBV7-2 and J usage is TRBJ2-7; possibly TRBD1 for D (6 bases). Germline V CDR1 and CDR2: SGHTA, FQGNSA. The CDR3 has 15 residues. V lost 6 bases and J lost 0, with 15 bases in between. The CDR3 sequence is CASSRGRGHSYEQYF. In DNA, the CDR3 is TGTGCCAGCAGTAGGGGACGGGGACACTCCTACGAGCAGTACTTC. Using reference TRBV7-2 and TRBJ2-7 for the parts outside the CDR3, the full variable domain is GAGVSQSPSNKVTEKGKDVELRCDPISGHTALYWYRQSLGQGLEFLIYFQGNSAPDKSGLPSDRFSAERTGGSVSTLTIQRTQQEDSAVYLCASSRGRGHSYEQYFGPGTRLTVT.

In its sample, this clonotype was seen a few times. CDR3 coding DNA: TGTGCCAGCGTAACTGGGGACAGGGATTGTGCGACCCAGTACTTC. Amino acid sequence: CASVTGDRDCATQYF. The rearrangement uses TRBV21-1 and TRBJ2-5; TRBD1 is the table's D call and was not checked against the DNA. TRBV21-1 is reported as a pseudogene. The CDR3 totals 15 residues.

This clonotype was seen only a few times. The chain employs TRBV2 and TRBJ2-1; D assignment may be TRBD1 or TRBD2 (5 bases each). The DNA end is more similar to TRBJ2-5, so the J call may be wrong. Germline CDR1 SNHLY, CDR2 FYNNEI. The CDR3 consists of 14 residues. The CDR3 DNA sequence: TGTGCCAGCAGTCCCACACGCGAGGGGGAGACCCAGTACTTC. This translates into CASSPTREGETQYF.

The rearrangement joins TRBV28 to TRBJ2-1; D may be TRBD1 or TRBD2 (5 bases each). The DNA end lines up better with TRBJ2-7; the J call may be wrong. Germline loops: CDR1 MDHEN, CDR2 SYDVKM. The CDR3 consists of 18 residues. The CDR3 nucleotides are TGTGCCAGCAGTTTTTCGGGGCGGATTTACACCAACTCCTACGAGCAGTACTTC. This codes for CASSFSGRIYTNSYEQYF.

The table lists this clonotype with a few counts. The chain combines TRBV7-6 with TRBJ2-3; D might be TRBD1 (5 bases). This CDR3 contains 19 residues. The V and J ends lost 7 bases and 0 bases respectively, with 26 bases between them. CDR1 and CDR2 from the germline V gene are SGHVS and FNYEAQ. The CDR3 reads CASTGVGADIRGSTDTQYF. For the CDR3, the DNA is TGTGCCAGCACCGGAGTAGGGGCAGACATTAGGGGAAGCACAGATACGCAGTATTTT.

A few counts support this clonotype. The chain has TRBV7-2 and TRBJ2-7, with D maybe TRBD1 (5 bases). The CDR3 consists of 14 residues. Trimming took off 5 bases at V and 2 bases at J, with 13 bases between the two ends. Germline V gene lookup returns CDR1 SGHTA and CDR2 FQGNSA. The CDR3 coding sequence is TGTGCCAGCAGCCCAGCAGGGATAACCTACGAGCAGTACTTC. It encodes CASSPAGITYEQYF.

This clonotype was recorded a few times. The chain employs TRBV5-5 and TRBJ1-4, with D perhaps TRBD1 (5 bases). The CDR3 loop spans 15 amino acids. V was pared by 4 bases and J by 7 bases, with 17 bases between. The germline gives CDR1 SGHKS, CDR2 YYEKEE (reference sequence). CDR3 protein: CASSKRGSQSEKLFF. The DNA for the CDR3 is TGTGCCAGCAGCAAGAGGGGCAGCCAAAGTGAAAAACTGTTTTTT.

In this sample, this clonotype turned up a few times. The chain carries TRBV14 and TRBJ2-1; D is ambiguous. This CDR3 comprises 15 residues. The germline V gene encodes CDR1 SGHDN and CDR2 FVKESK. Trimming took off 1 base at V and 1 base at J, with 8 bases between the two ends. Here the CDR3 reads CASSQVLRSYNEQFF. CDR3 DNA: TGTGCCAGCAGCCAAGTGCTCCGATCCTACAATGAGCAGTTCTTC.

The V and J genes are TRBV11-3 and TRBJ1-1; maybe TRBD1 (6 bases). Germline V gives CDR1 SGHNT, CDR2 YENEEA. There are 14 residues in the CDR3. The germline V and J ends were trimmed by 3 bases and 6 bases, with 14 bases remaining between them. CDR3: CASSLNREGSEAFF. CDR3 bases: TGTGCCAGCAGCTTGAACAGGGAAGGGTCTGAAGCTTTCTTT.

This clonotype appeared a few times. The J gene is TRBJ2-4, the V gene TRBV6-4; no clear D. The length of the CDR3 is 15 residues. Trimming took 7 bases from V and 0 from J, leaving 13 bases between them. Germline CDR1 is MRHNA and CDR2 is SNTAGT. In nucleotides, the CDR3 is TGTGCCAGCACCAGACATAGGCTAGCCAAAAACATTCAGTACTTC. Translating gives CASTRHRLAKNIQYF.

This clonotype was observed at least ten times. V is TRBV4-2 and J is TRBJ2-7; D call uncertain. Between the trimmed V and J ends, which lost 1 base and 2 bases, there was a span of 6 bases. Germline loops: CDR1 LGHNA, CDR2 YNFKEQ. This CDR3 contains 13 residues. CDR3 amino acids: CASSQGQTYEQYF. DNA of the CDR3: TGTGCCAGCAGCCAAGGTCAAACCTACGAGCAGTACTTC.

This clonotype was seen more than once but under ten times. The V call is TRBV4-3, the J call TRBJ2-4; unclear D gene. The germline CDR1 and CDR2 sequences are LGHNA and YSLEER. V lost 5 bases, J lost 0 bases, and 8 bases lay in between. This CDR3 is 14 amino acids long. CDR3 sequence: CASSDGVAKNIQYF. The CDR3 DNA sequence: TGCGCCAGCAGCGACGGAGTAGCCAAAAACATTCAGTACTTC.

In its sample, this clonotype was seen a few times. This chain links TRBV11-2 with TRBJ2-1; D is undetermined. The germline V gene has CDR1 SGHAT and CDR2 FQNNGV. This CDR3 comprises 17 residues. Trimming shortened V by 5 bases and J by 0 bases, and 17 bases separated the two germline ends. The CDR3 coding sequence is TGTGCCAGCAGCCCAGCCCCCCGGTGGGGCTCCTACAATGAGCAGTTCTTC. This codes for CASSPAPRWGSYNEQFF.

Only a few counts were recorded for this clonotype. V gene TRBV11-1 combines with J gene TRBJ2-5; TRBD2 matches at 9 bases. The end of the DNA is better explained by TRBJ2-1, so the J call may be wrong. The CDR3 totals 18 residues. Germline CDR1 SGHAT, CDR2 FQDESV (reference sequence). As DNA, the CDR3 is TGTGCCAGCAGCCCGGGACTAGCACCCCAAAGGGCCTACAATGAGCAGTTCTTC. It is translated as CASSPGLAPQRAYNEQFF.

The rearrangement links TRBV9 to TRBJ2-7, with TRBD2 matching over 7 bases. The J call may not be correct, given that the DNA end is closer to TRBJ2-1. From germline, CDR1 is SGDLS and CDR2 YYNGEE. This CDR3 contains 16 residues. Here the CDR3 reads CASSVVWASGYNEQFF. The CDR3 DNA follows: TGTGCCAGCAGCGTAGTTTGGGCTAGCGGATACAATGAGCAGTTCTTC.

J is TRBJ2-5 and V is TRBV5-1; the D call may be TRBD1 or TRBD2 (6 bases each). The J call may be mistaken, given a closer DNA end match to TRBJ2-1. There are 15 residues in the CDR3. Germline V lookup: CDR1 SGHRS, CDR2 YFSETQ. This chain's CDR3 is CASSHGGRDVDEQFF. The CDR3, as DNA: TGCGCCAGCAGCCACGGGGGCAGGGACGTAGATGAGCAGTTCTTC.

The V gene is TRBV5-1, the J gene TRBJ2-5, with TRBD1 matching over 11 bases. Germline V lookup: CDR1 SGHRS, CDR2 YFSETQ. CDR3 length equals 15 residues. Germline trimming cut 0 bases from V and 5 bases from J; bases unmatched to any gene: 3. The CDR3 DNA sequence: TGCGCCAGCAGCTTGGCGGGACAGGGGGTCGAGACCCAGTACTTC. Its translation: CASSLAGQGVETQYF. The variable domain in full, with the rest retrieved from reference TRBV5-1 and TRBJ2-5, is KAGVTQTPRYLIKTRGQQVTLSCSPISGHRSVSWYQQTPGQGLQFLFEYFSETQRNKGNFPGRFSGRQFSNSRSEMNVSTLELGDSALYLCASSLAGQGVETQYFGPGTRLLVL.

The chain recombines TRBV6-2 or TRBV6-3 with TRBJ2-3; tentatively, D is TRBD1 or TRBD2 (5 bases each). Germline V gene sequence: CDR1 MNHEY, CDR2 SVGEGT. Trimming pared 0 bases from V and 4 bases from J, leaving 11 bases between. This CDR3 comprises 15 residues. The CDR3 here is CASSYSGGRADTQYF. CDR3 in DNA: TGTGCCAGCAGTTACTCTGGGGGACGGGCAGATACGCAGTATTTT.

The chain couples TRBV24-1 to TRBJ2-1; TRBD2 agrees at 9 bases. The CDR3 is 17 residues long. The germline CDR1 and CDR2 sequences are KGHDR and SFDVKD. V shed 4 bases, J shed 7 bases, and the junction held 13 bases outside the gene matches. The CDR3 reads CATSDPRDSGRWNEQFF. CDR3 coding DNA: TGTGCCACCAGTGACCCCAGGGATAGCGGGAGATGGAATGAGCAGTTCTTC.

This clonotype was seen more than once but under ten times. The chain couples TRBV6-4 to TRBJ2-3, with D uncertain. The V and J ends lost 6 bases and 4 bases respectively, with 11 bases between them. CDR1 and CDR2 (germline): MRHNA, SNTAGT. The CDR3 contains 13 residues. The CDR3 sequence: CASSLLFSDTQYF. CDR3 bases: TGTGCCAGCAGCTTGCTTTTCTCAGATACGCAGTATTTT.

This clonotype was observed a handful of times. The chain's CDR3 is CASSPSAGGVWEQYF. The CDR3 DNA reads TGTGCCAGCAGCCCATCGGCAGGGGGCGTTTGGGAGCAGTACTTC. The chain has TRBV5-4 and TRBJ2-5; 8 bases are shared with TRBD1. V gave up 4 bases and J gave up 11 bases; unmatched junction bases: 16. This CDR3 comprises 15 residues. Germline assignment: CDR1 SGHNT and CDR2 YYREEE (reference sequence).

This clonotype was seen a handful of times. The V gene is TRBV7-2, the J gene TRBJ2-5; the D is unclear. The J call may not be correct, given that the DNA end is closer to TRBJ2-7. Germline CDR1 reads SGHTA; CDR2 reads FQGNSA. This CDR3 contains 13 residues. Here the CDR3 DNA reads TGTGCCAGCAGCTTGGTGGGCGTTCCCGAGCAGTACTTC. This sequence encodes CASSLVGVPEQYF.

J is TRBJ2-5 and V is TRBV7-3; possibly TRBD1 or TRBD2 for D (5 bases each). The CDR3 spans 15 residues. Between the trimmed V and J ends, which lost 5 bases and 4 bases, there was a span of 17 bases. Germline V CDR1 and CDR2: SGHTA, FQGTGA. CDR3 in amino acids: CASSKGDRTRETQYF. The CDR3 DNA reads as TGTGCCAGCAGCAAAGGGGACCGAACCCGAGAGACCCAGTACTTC.

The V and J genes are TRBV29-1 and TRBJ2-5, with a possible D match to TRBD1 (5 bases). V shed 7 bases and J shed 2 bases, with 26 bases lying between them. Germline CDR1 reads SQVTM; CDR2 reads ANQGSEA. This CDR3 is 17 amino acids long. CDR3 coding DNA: TGCAGCGCTATAACAGGCACCAAATGGCAGGGACAAGAGACCCAGTACTTC. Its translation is CSAITGTKWQGQETQYF. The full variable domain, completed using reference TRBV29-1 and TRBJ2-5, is SAVISQKPSRDICQRGTSLTIQCQVDSQVTMMFWYRQQPGQSLTLIATANQGSEATYESGFVIDKFPISRPNLTFSTLTVSNMSPEDSSIYLCSAITGTKWQGQETQYFGPGTRLLVL.